Following are 27 T cell receptor beta chains from one sample sequenced in a study of blood T cell repertoires in COVID-19. TCRdb keeps only in-frame clones here, not all; method: immunoSEQ multiplex PCR. The table includes approximately 200,000 clones, around 85% detected once. The sample was peripheral blood. The origin of the receptors is a man under 40 with acute or convalescent COVID-19.

V usage is TRBV6-6 and J usage is TRBJ1-5; 8 nucleotides line up with TRBD1. The CDR3 contains 17 residues. Germline trimming cut 5 bases from V and 0 bases from J; bases unmatched to any gene: 9. Germline V CDR1 and CDR2: MNHNY, SVGAGI (reference sequence). CDR3 DNA: TGTGCCAGCAGTCAACTGACAGGGGCGTATAGCAATCAGCCCCAGCATTTT. Translation: CASSQLTGAYSNQPQHF.

J is TRBJ2-1 and V is TRBV6-1; D perhaps matches TRBD2 (6 bases). Germline lookup yields CDR1 MNHNS and CDR2 SASEGT. V lost 4 bases, J lost 7 bases, and 23 bases lay in between. The CDR3 is 17 residues long. The CDR3 sequence is CASSVPSRDFTKNEQFF. The CDR3 DNA sequence: TGTGCCAGCAGTGTCCCGTCGCGGGACTTCACAAAAAATGAGCAGTTCTTC.

This clone was seen a single time. The gene calls are TRBV29-1 and TRBJ1-1; possible D gene TRBD1, 6 bases. This CDR3 comprises 12 residues. V was clipped by 1 base and J by 11 bases, with 14 bases between them. Germline V gene sequence: CDR1 SQVTM, CDR2 ANQGSEA. CDR3 loop: CSVEGNRESAFF. Here the CDR3 DNA reads TGCAGCGTTGAAGGTAACAGGGAATCCGCTTTCTTT.

The rearrangement links TRBV4-1 to TRBJ2-7; 7 bases are shared with TRBD2. Losses at the gene ends were 6 bases for V and 2 bases for J; bases not matched to a gene: 10. CDR3 length equals 15 residues. CDR1 MGHRA and CDR2 YSYEKL come from the germline V gene. The CDR3 DNA reads TGCGCCAGCAGTCCCCTGGCTAGCGGCCCCTACGAGCAGTACTTC. Its protein product is CASSPLASGPYEQYF.

The sample holds one count of this clone. The chain links TRBV11-2 to TRBJ2-7; no definite D call. Between the trimmed V and J ends, which lost 5 bases and 2 bases, there was a span of 13 bases. This CDR3 has 14 amino acids. Germline values: CDR1 SGHAT, CDR2 FQNNGV. Here the CDR3 DNA reads TGTGCCAGCAGCCCGAAGGCAGAGGCCTACGAGCAGTACTTC. Protein sequence: CASSPKAEAYEQYF. The entire variable domain, with the rest obtained from reference TRBV11-2 and TRBJ2-7, is as follows: EAGVAQSPRYKIIEKRQSVAFWCNPISGHATLYWYQQILGQGPKLLIQFQNNGVVDDSQLPKDRFSAERLKGVDSTLKIQPAKLEDSAVYLCASSPKAEAYEQYFGPGTRLTVT.

The J gene is TRBJ1-1, the V gene TRBV18; tentatively, D is TRBD1 (5 bases). The length of the CDR3 is 16 residues. V was cut by 3 bases and J by 1 base, with 15 bases left in between. Germline CDR1 KGHSH, CDR2 LQKENI. In nucleotides, the CDR3 is TGTGCCAGCTCACCTGGTAAGGACACAGGGAACACTGAAGCTTTCTTT. Amino acid sequence: CASSPGKDTGNTEAFF.

V usage is TRBV7-9 and J usage is TRBJ1-2; D possibly corresponds to TRBD1 (6 bases). Germline CDR1 SEHNR, CDR2 FQNEAQ (reference sequence). V lost 5 bases and J 8 bases, leaving 12 bases between the germline ends. The CDR3 extends over 12 amino acids. The CDR3 DNA follows: TGTGCCAGCAGCCGACAGGACCTAGGCTACACCTTC. Protein product: CASSRQDLGYTF.

V gene TRBV6-5 combines with J gene TRBJ1-5, with 7 bases identical to TRBD1. Germline V gene lookup returns CDR1 MNHEY and CDR2 SVGAGI. The ends lost 5 bases at V and 7 bases at J; junction bases unmatched: 5. The CDR3 is 13 amino acids. CDR3 sequence: CASSRDRIQPQHF. DNA of the CDR3: TGTGCCAGCAGTAGGGACAGAATCCAGCCCCAGCATTTT.

CDR3 region: CASSQIGGFYGYTF. The CDR3 DNA sequence: TGTGCCAGCAGCCAAATCGGAGGGTTTTATGGCTACACCTTC. This chain links TRBV14 with TRBJ1-2, with no clear D. The germline V gene encodes CDR1 SGHDN and CDR2 FVKESK. The CDR3 runs 14 residues. V was cut by 2 bases and J by 5 bases, with 12 bases left in between.

J is TRBJ1-5 and V is TRBV19; 8 nucleotides agree with TRBD1. The germline V gene has CDR1 LNHDA and CDR2 SQIVND (reference sequence). The trim removed 10 bases at V and 4 bases at J, leaving 6 bases unmatched. This CDR3 has 13 residues. The CDR3: CATSGQVNQPQHF. CDR3 in DNA: TGTGCCACCTCGGGACAGGTGAATCAGCCCCAGCATTTT. Full variable domain (remainder filled in from reference TRBV19 and TRBJ1-5): DGGITQSPKYLFRKEGQNVTLSCEQNLNHDAMYWYRQDPGQGLRLIYYSQIVNDFQKGDIAEGYSVSREKKESFPLTVTSAQKNPTAFYLCATSGQVNQPQHFGDGTRLSIL.

This clone was detected once. The CDR3 sequence: CASSLKTSGDNEQFF. DNA of the CDR3: TGTGCCAGCAGCTTAAAAACTAGCGGAGACAATGAGCAGTTCTTC. This rearrangement joins TRBV7-9 to TRBJ2-1; 8 positions match TRBD2. V trimming: 2 bases; J trimming: 5 bases; junction bases outside the gene matches: 5. Germline CDR1 is SEHNR and CDR2 is FQNEAQ (reference sequence). The CDR3 has 15 amino acids.

The gene calls are TRBV9 and TRBJ2-3, with D perhaps matching TRBD2 (6 bases). V shed 0 bases and J shed 1 base, with 12 bases lying between them. Per germline, CDR1 SGDLS and CDR2 YYNGEE. This CDR3 has 16 residues. CDR3 nucleotides: TGTGCCAGCAGCGTAGTCGGGACTTTCCGCACAGATACGCAGTATTTT. Its translation: CASSVVGTFRTDTQYF.

V is TRBV2 and J is TRBJ2-3, with 7 bases matching TRBD2. Germline CDR1 and CDR2: SNHLY and FYNNEI. The J segment lost 3 bases and the V segment lost 8 bases, leaving 5 bases of the junction unmatched. CDR3 size: 13 residues. DNA of the CDR3: TGTGCCAGCCGGCGGGGGTTTACAGATACGCAGTATTTT. Translation gives CASRRGFTDTQYF.

The V call is TRBV21-1, the J call TRBJ2-1; TRBD1 is the table's D call and was not checked against the DNA. TRBV21-1 counts as a pseudogene. The CDR3 contains 15 residues. The CDR3 DNA follows: TGTGCCAGCAGCACGCAGGGTAGAATTTCCAATGAGCAGTTCTTC. Its protein is CASSTQGRISNEQFF.

The chain carries TRBV14 and TRBJ1-4; 11 bases are a match to TRBD1. CDR1 SGHDN and CDR2 FVKESK come from the germline V gene. This CDR3 is 14 amino acids long. V shed 6 bases and J 7 bases; nucleotides not matched to a gene: 4. The CDR3, as DNA: TGTGCCAGCAGGGGGACAGGGGGGCCTGAAAAACTGTTTTTT. Translating it yields CASRGTGGPEKLFF. Variable domain in full (rest from reference TRBV14 and TRBJ1-4): EAGVTQFPSHSVIEKGQTVTLRCDPISGHDNLYWYRRVMGKEIKFLLHFVKESKQDESGMPNNRFLAERTGGTYSTLKVQPAELEDSGVYFCASRGTGGPEKLFFGSGTQLSVL.

The genes are TRBV5-4 and TRBJ2-3; 7 nucleotides agree with TRBD1. CDR3 size: 14 residues. Germline V CDR1 and CDR2: SGHNT, YYREEE (reference sequence). V shed 4 bases, J shed 4 bases, and the junction held 6 bases outside the gene matches. This CDR3 is CASSKGTVPDTQYF. CDR3 bases: TGTGCCAGCAGCAAAGGGACAGTCCCAGATACGCAGTATTTT.

Turning to this clone: Other DNA sequences of this sample code for an identical CDR3. The V gene is TRBV5-1, the J gene TRBJ1-1; 11 nucleotides agree with TRBD1. The CDR3 loop spans 13 amino acids. V lost 4 bases, J lost 8 bases, and 4 bases stayed unmatched. Germline V CDR1 and CDR2: SGHRS, YFSETQ. CDR3 residues: CASSPGQGAEAFF. The CDR3 DNA sequence: TGCGCCAGCAGCCCCGGACAGGGGGCGGAAGCTTTCTTT.

The V call is TRBV19, the J call TRBJ2-1, with 10 bases aligning to TRBD1. This CDR3 is built from 15 residues. Looked up from germline, CDR1 is LNHDA and CDR2 is SQIVND (reference sequence). V shed 5 bases, J shed 8 bases, and the junction held 9 bases outside the gene matches. The CDR3 DNA reads as TGTGCCAGTAGTGTTACCGGGACAGGGGTTGATGAGCAGTTCTTC. Translating it yields CASSVTGTGVDEQFF.

The chain is built from TRBV3-1 (or the pseudogene TRBV3-2) and TRBJ2-7, with D perhaps TRBD2 (5 bases). CDR3 size: 15 residues. Trimming removed 4 bases from V and 11 bases from J, with 24 bases in between. Germline loops: CDR1 LGHDT, CDR2 YNNKEL (reference sequence). The CDR3 loop reads CASSPGIFPTSIEYF. CDR3 bases: TGTGCCAGCAGCCCCGGGATTTTCCCTACGAGCATTGAGTACTTC.

The rearrangement links TRBV5-1 to TRBJ2-7; tentative D call: TRBD1 (5 bases). The CDR3 has 19 residues. The V gene lost 2 bases and the J gene lost 3 bases, with 27 bases spanning the gap. Germline V gene sequence: CDR1 SGHRS, CDR2 YFSETQ. As DNA, the CDR3 is TGCGCCAGCAGCTTTTTAGTGTCAAGGGGAAGGCAAACGAACTACGAGCAGTACTTC. Residues: CASSFLVSRGRQTNYEQYF.

The chain links TRBV2 to TRBJ2-3; D not resolved. V was shortened by 8 bases and J by 4 bases, with 22 bases between the two germline ends. The germline CDR1 and CDR2 sequences are SNHLY and FYNNEI. CDR3 length: 16 residues. The CDR3 coding sequence is TGTGCCAGCGTCCTCTATACCTCTACCTTGCCAGATACGCAGTATTTT. Its translation is CASVLYTSTLPDTQYF.

V is TRBV14 and J is TRBJ1-1; D gene uncertain. This CDR3 spans 15 amino acids. The germline V gene has CDR1 SGHDN and CDR2 FVKESK. V was shortened by 4 bases and J by 3 bases, with 15 bases between the two germline ends. The CDR3 here is CASSPPGGSYTEAFF. For the CDR3, the DNA is TGTGCCAGCAGCCCCCCAGGAGGGAGTTACACTGAAGCTTTCTTT.

This chain links TRBV7-9 with TRBJ2-3, with D possibly TRBD2 on 6 matching bases. This CDR3 is built from 15 residues. V lost 5 bases, J lost 6 bases, and 18 bases lay in between. The V gene's germline CDR1 is SEHNR and CDR2 FQNEAQ (reference sequence). The CDR3 sequence: CASSLVGLRADTQYF. The CDR3 bases are TGTGCCAGCAGCCTCGTGGGACTCAGGGCGGATACGCAGTATTTT.

This clone was picked up one time. The chain combines TRBV28 with TRBJ1-6; 7 bases match TRBD1. The ends lost 6 bases at V and 4 bases at J; junction bases unmatched: 3. The CDR3 length is 14 residues. CDR1 MDHEN and CDR2 SYDVKM come from the germline V gene. CDR3 coding DNA: TGTGCCAGCAGACGGACAGGTTATAATTCACCCCTCCACTTT. This sequence encodes CASRRTGYNSPLHF.

J is TRBJ2-3 and V is TRBV5-1; D perhaps matches TRBD2 (7 bases). Germline assignment: CDR1 SGHRS and CDR2 YFSETQ. There are 15 residues in the CDR3. The ends were cut back, 0 bases at V and 8 bases at J, with 16 bases in the middle. The CDR3: CASSLEAGAHGTQYF. The CDR3 DNA follows: TGCGCCAGCAGCTTGGAGGCGGGGGCACATGGTACGCAGTATTTT.

V gene TRBV19 combines with J gene TRBJ1-2; 7 bases match TRBD1. Germline V CDR1 and CDR2: LNHDA, SQIVND (reference sequence). The CDR3 covers 14 residues. J was trimmed by 5 bases and V by 3 bases; bases with no gene match: 6. As DNA, the CDR3 is TGTGCCAGTAGTATCCAGACAGGGAAGTATGGCTACACCTTC. It encodes CASSIQTGKYGYTF.

The rearrangement links TRBV4-1 to TRBJ1-5, with TRBD1 matching over 8 bases. The CDR3 contains 15 residues. J gave up 5 bases and V 1 base, and 4 bases lay outside the gene matches. Germline V gene data show CDR1 as MGHRA and CDR2 as YSYEKL. The CDR3 nucleotides read TGCGCCAGCAGCCAAGTCACAGGGGGGGATCAGCCCCAGCATTTT. Encoded protein: CASSQVTGGDQPQHF.